This T cell receptor (beta chain) is drawn from a study of Ad26.COV2.S vaccination and SARS-CoV-2 variants (TCRdb year 2021). The study in broad terms: Vaccine-arm donors were drawn from COV1001, a multicentre, randomized, double-blind, placebo-controlled phase I-IIa trial of Ad26.COV2.S in healthy adults. Dosing of Ad26.COV2.S was intramuscular, at either 5x10^10 or 1x10^11 viral particles, delivered as one shot or as two shots spaced 56 days apart. TCRbeta repertoire sequencing was used to assess the specificity and breadth of SARS-CoV-2-reactive T cell receptors after Ad26.COV2.S vaccination. A total of approximately 32 samples were included in the TCR-sequenced set, comprising some 20 Ad26.COV2.S vaccine recipients, 5 placebo recipients and 8 SARS-CoV-2 convalescent individuals. Participants in the trial were split at random into five groups of five each, receiving low-dose or high-dose Ad26.COV2.S once or twice, or else placebo on both occasions. Investigators remained blinded to trial group allocation during experiments and outcome assessment.

Only one count was recorded for this clone. Its specific antigen is unknown. Base qualities were left out, and no much larger clone turns up one base away. The paper as a whole reports these results and caveats: Substantial breadth of spike-specific CD8+ and CD4+ T cell responses was reported after vaccination. Ad26.COV2.S recipients had higher spike-specific TCR breadth than placebo recipients (P = 0.0014). The study was not powered to compare responses between vaccine doses or regimens. The authors noted that total T cell responses may have been underestimated by the TCR breadth and depth analyses. Vaccine and placebo recipients had similar non-spike TCR breadth, a finding consistent with the vaccine containing only spike.

The treatment or condition label corresponds to: around 19 received Ad26.COV2.S at low or high dose, single or two shots; about 5 received placebo; per-sample allocation not given. Repertoires of vaccine and placebo recipients were sequenced from samples taken on day 63 after the first injection. In Cohort 1b, 20 to 25 adults aged 18-55 years were enrolled at a single site in Boston, USA, between 29 July and 7 August 2020. As a vaccine, Ad26.COV2.S was a replication-incompetent adenovirus type 26 vector that expressed a prefusion-stabilized SARS-CoV-2 spike protein derived from the original Wuhan strain. The immunoSEQ Assay was the method used to sequence TCRbeta CDR3 regions. After extraction, genomic DNA underwent amplification by bias-controlled multiplex PCR, followed by high-throughput sequencing. In the authors' own workflow: Collapsing and filtering of sequences were performed to quantify the absolute abundance of each unique TCRbeta CDR3 region. Usable DNA was measured by amplifying reference genes present in all nucleated cells, and TCRbeta template counts were normalized to that usable DNA to estimate T cell fraction. Repertoire TCRs were annotated as SARS-CoV-2-specific when V gene, CDR3 amino acid sequence and J gene were exactly matched to a known reactive TCR set. The reference SARS-CoV-2 TCR set was obtained from MIRA and was filtered for enrichment in COVID-19-positive ImmuneCODE repertoires, whereby public or cross-reactive TCRs were removed. Using the MIRA antigens, annotated TCRs were further analysed by specific ORF or by position within an ORF. Breadth was defined as the number of annotated unique rearrangements divided by the total number of unique productive rearrangements, and depth was defined as the summed frequency of the annotated unique rearrangements. TCR breadth was compared between groups using two-sided Wilcoxon rank-sum tests. What TCRdb holds here is the immuneACCESS table cut down to in-frame rearrangements. Part of the clones is not present; checked against another copy, under half of the missing clones reflect an unresolved V gene, and the others are unexplained. That table gives V, J and clone size, and the DNA gave D and trimming. In all, the sample holds roughly 700,000 clones, and 80% to 90% of those were seen once. The ten largest make up over 1.3% of the sample.

CDR1 and CDR2 were assigned from the germline V gene as SGHTA and FQGNSA. From cysteine to phenylalanine, the CDR3 is 18 amino acids long. Solely the CDR3 DNA is kept, with 54 bases framed from the first base. V and J are truncated by 5 bases and 0 bases respectively, leaving an intervening sequence of 17 bases. The receptor's source is a person aged 18-60 years who received the Ad26.COV2.S COVID-19 vaccine or a placebo. In this chain, TRBV7-2 is recombined with TRBJ1-6, with no reliable assignment of the D segment. The sequencing used peripheral blood, collected in a trial of Ad26.COV2.S vaccine versus placebo. The CDR3 is CASSLAKPSGSYNSPLHF. Read as DNA, the sequence is TGTGCCAGCAGCCTCGCAAAACCTTCCGGCTCCTATAATTCACCCCTCCACTTT.